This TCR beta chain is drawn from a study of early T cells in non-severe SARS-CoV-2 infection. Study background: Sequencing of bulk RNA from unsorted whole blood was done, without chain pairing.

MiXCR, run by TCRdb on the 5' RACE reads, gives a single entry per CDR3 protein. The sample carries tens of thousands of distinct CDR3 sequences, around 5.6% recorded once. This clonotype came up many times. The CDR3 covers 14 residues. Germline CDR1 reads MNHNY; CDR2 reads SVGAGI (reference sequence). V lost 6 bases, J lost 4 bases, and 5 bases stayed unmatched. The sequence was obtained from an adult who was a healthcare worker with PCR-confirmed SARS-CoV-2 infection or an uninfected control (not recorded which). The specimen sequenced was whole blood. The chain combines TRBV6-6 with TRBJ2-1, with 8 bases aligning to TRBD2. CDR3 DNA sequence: TGTGCCAGCAGCTTAGCGGGAACATACAATGAGCAGTTCTTC. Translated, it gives CASSLAGTYNEQFF.